The 16 T cell receptor beta chains listed next were all sequenced from one sample in a study of identical twins. TCRdb ran MiXCR on the 5' RACE reads and lists one entry per CDR3 protein. The table shows 240,000 or so distinct CDR3 sequences, with roughly 7% occurring only once. This sample also appeared in a second study, on yellow fever vaccine responses in identical twins.

The sample consisted of memory (CD45RO+) T cells sorted from blood. The receptors here all came from a woman under 30 in good health.

This clonotype was counted a few times. The CDR3 DNA follows: TGCGCCAGCAGCCCAACGGGACTAGCAGGCGGGGGCACAGATACGCAGTATTTT. It encodes CASSPTGLAGGGTDTQYF. This chain uses TRBV4-1 with TRBJ2-3; TRBD2 aligns across 9 bases. Germline trimming cut 4 bases from V and 1 base from J; bases unmatched to any gene: 12. CDR3 length: 18 amino acids. CDR1 is MGHRA and CDR2 is YSYEKL in the germline V gene.

This chain uses TRBV20-1 with TRBJ1-1, with TRBD1 matching 7 bases. This CDR3 contains 16 residues. Germline CDR1 reads DFQATT; CDR2 reads SNEGSKA (reference sequence). V lost 0 bases and J lost 1; bases outside the gene matches: 8. Written as DNA, the CDR3 is TGCAGTGCTAGAGACGGAAACAGGGGCGCGAACACTGAAGCTTTCTTT. This sequence encodes CSARDGNRGANTEAFF.

This clonotype was detected only a few times. At one boundary the junction diverges from the germline segment, which might be a read error. This sequence joins TRBV12-3 or TRBV12-4 and TRBJ1-1; unclear D gene. The CDR3 extends over 12 amino acids. In DNA, the CDR3 is TGTGCCAGCAGTTTAGGGCCCACTGGAGCTTTCTTT. Translated: CASSLGPTGAFF.

In its sample, this clonotype was seen many times. The chain combines TRBV11-1 with TRBJ2-3; D not certain. Germline V gives CDR1 SGHAT, CDR2 FQDESV (reference sequence). V was pared by 6 bases and J by 2 bases, with 6 bases between. This CDR3 is 12 amino acids long. CDR3 region: CASSPITDTQYF. The CDR3 nucleotides read TGTGCCAGCAGTCCCATCACAGATACGCAGTATTTT.

This clonotype appeared a few times. The chain carries TRBV2 and TRBJ2-1, with 12 bases that match TRBD1. The CDR3 contains 14 residues. Unmatched junction bases numbered 5, after V lost 7 bases and J lost 7 bases. CDR1 is SNHLY and CDR2 is FYNNEI in the germline V gene. CDR3 sequence: CASNRDRGRNEQFF. For the CDR3, the DNA is TGTGCCAGCAACCGGGACAGGGGGCGGAATGAGCAGTTCTTC.

The chain has TRBV24-1 and TRBJ2-7; TRBD2 agrees at 7 bases. CDR1 KGHDR and CDR2 SFDVKD come from the germline V gene. CDR3 length equals 15 residues. The ends lost 3 bases at V and 3 bases at J; junction bases unmatched: 7. This chain's CDR3 is CATSDPRGGGYEQYF. CDR3 in DNA: TGTGCCACCAGTGATCCCCGCGGCGGGGGCTACGAGCAGTACTTC.

This clonotype appeared many times. V usage is TRBV20-1 and J usage is TRBJ2-1; 7 nucleotides match TRBD1. Germline loops: CDR1 DFQATT, CDR2 SNEGSKA (reference sequence). This CDR3 is built from 14 residues. Trimming at V came to 6 bases and at J to 2 bases, leaving 7 bases not matched to a gene. CDR3 in amino acids: CSATGVVAYNEQFF. The CDR3 DNA reads TGCAGTGCCACAGGGGTAGTAGCCTACAATGAGCAGTTCTTC.

The chain joins TRBV20-1 to TRBJ2-1; 9 bases map to TRBD2. V lost 5 bases and J lost 5; bases outside the gene matches: 7. The germline CDR1 and CDR2 sequences are DFQATT and SNEGSKA (reference sequence). This CDR3 is 14 amino acids long. CDR3 loop: CSAQGASGNNEQFF. The CDR3 DNA sequence: TGCAGTGCTCAAGGAGCTAGCGGGAACAATGAGCAGTTCTTC.

The chain has TRBV7-3 and TRBJ2-5, with TRBD1 matching 11 bases. Germline V lookup: CDR1 SGHTA, CDR2 FQGTGA. The CDR3 is 15 amino acids. Trimming removed 4 bases from V and 5 bases from J; junction bases left unmatched: 6. The CDR3 DNA sequence: TGTGCCAGCAGCTCGGGACAGGGGGGCTTTGAGACCCAGTACTTC. It codes for CASSSGQGGFETQYF.

This chain links TRBV12-3 or TRBV12-4 with TRBJ2-3; 8 bases fit TRBD2. CDR3 length: 16 residues. With V trimmed by 5 bases and J by 5 bases, 12 bases remained unmatched. CDR3 protein: CASSPAGAGTKDTQYF. The CDR3 DNA follows: TGTGCCAGCAGTCCAGCGGGAGCGGGGACTAAAGATACGCAGTATTTT.

This clonotype was recorded at least ten times. The chain recombines TRBV4-1 with TRBJ2-2; possible D gene TRBD1, 6 bases. Trimming pared 1 base from V and 0 bases from J, leaving 12 bases between. Germline values: CDR1 MGHRA, CDR2 YSYEKL. This CDR3 has 17 amino acids. The CDR3: CASSQVRGSSNTGELFF. CDR3 sequence (DNA): TGCGCCAGCAGCCAAGTAAGGGGGTCGTCGAACACCGGGGAGCTGTTTTTT.

CDR3 in DNA: TGTGCCACCAGTGATCACAGGGGGGCGACCCAGTACTTC. Translating gives CATSDHRGATQYF. V gene TRBV24-1 combines with J gene TRBJ2-5; 8 bases align to TRBD1. There are 13 residues in the CDR3. V lost 3 bases and J lost 7; bases outside the gene matches: 3. Germline V gene lookup returns CDR1 KGHDR and CDR2 SFDVKD.

This clonotype was seen a handful of times. The V gene is TRBV12-3 or TRBV12-4, the J gene TRBJ2-1; 9 bases are a match to TRBD2. The trim removed 6 bases at V and 9 bases at J, leaving 27 bases unmatched. The CDR3 has 20 residues. The CDR3 loop is CASSPREAPLKAGGRGEQFF. Written as DNA, the CDR3 is TGTGCCAGCAGCCCCCGGGAGGCCCCACTTAAAGCGGGAGGTCGGGGTGAGCAGTTCTTC.

V gene TRBV29-1 combines with J gene TRBJ1-1; a possible D gene is TRBD1 (5 bases). Trimming removed 4 bases at V and 4 bases at J, with 10 bases between. The CDR3 runs 12 residues. Germline CDR1 reads SQVTM; CDR2 reads ANQGSEA. CDR3 residues: CSVARAGTEAFF. CDR3 DNA: TGCAGCGTTGCCAGGGCGGGCACTGAAGCTTTCTTT.

This chain joins TRBV7-3 and TRBJ2-1, with TRBD2 matching 8 bases. In germline, CDR1 is SGHTA, CDR2 FQGTGA. The trim removed 9 bases at V and 6 bases at J, leaving 16 bases unmatched. The CDR3 loop spans 16 amino acids. The CDR3 DNA is TGTGCCAGTAGCGGGGTCGGGGGACTAGTAAGCAATGAGCAGTTCTTC. Its protein is CASSGVGGLVSNEQFF.

This clonotype was counted between two and nine times. The chain carries TRBV28 and TRBJ2-1; D is perhaps TRBD2 (6 bases). CDR1 is MDHEN, CDR2 SYDVKM, per germline. The CDR3 is 15 amino acids. V dropped 4 bases and J dropped 2 bases, with 12 bases sitting between them. The CDR3 bases are TGTGCCAGCAGTTCCCCGGGACTCGCCTACAATGAGCAGTTCTTC. It encodes CASSSPGLAYNEQFF.